These 20 T cell receptor beta chains originate from one sample sequenced in a study of blood T cell repertoires in COVID-19. Libraries were prepared by immunoSEQ multiplex PCR; TCRdb keeps only in-frame clonotypes and omits some of them. The sample holds roughly 150,000 clones; approximately 84% are singletons and the top ten take about 5.3%. The sample consisted of PBMCs or T cells enriched from blood (not recorded which). These TCRs come from a woman aged 40 to 50 with acute COVID-19.

The chain uses TRBV7-9 and TRBJ2-1; 9 nucleotides line up with TRBD2. Trimming removed 5 bases from V and 2 bases from J; junction bases left unmatched: 4. This CDR3 spans 15 amino acids. Germline V gives CDR1 SEHNR, CDR2 FQNEAQ (reference sequence). CDR3 sequence: CASSRLAGTYNEQFF. The CDR3 DNA sequence: TGTGCCAGCAGCCGCCTAGCGGGGACCTACAATGAGCAGTTCTTC.

V gene TRBV9 combines with J gene TRBJ2-5; D may be TRBD1 (6 bases). Germline V gene lookup returns CDR1 SGDLS and CDR2 YYNGEE. Trimming left V 0 bases short and J 1 base short, with 13 bases between. The CDR3 totals 16 residues. CDR3 nucleotide sequence: TGTGCCAGCAGCGTAGGGTCTCTGGACAGCCAAGAGACCCAGTACTTC. Its translation is CASSVGSLDSQETQYF.

This clone has just one count. V usage is TRBV19 and J usage is TRBJ1-6; 7 bases are a match to TRBD1. CDR1 is LNHDA, CDR2 SQIVND, per germline (reference sequence). V gave up 9 bases and J gave up 5 bases; unmatched junction bases: 10. The CDR3 is made up of 15 amino acids. CDR3 protein: CASSEGDRDNSPLHF. DNA for the CDR3: TGTGCCAGCTCCGAAGGGGACAGAGATAATTCACCCCTCCACTTT.

This clone was seen only a few times. The J gene is TRBJ1-1, the V gene TRBV29-1; no firm D call. V was trimmed by 0 bases and J by 4 bases, leaving 9 bases between them. Germline CDR1 and CDR2: SQVTM and ANQGSEA. The CDR3 has 13 amino acids. In DNA, the CDR3 is TGCAGCGTTGAAGATGGAGGGCTCACTGAAGCTTTCTTT. It is translated as CSVEDGGLTEAFF.

This chain links TRBV6-5 with TRBJ1-1, with 7 bases lining up with TRBD1. Germline V gene sequence: CDR1 MNHEY, CDR2 SVGAGI. V shed 5 bases and J 6 bases; nucleotides not matched to a gene: 12. This CDR3 is built from 15 residues. DNA for the CDR3: TGTGCCAGCAGTCCCGAGGGACAGAGTAGGGCTGAAGCTTTCTTT. It codes for CASSPEGQSRAEAFF.

The chain has TRBV27 and TRBJ2-1; TRBD2 aligns across 11 bases. Germline CDR1 and CDR2: MNHEY and SMNVEV (reference sequence). The CDR3 covers 14 residues. J gave up 4 bases and V 4 bases, and 0 bases lay outside the gene matches. The CDR3 region is CASSSSGGYNEQFF. DNA of the CDR3: TGTGCCAGCAGTTCTAGCGGGGGGTACAATGAGCAGTTCTTC.

The rearrangement links TRBV7-3 to TRBJ2-3; perhaps TRBD2 as D (5 bases). This CDR3 has 14 residues. The V end lost 1 base, the J end lost 4 bases, and 9 bases lay between the germline ends. Germline lookup yields CDR1 SGHTA and CDR2 FQGTGA. The CDR3 DNA reads as TGTGCCAGCAGCTTAATGGGTAGCGCAGATACGCAGTATTTT. Translated: CASSLMGSADTQYF.

V and J are TRBV4-1 and TRBJ2-3; D perhaps matches TRBD2 (5 bases). With 2 bases removed from V and 0 bases from J, the gap between germline ends came to 9 bases. There are 15 residues in the CDR3. Germline V lookup: CDR1 MGHRA, CDR2 YSYEKL. The chain's CDR3 is CASSQSGTSTDTQYF. The CDR3 DNA follows: TGCGCCAGCAGCCAAAGCGGAACTAGCACAGATACGCAGTATTTT.

The chain uses TRBV30 and TRBJ1-2; 8 bases align to TRBD1. The ends lost 4 bases at V and 3 bases at J; junction bases unmatched: 7. Germline lookup yields CDR1 GTSNPN and CDR2 SVGIG (reference sequence). CDR3 size: 14 residues. The DNA of the CDR3 is TGTGCCTGGACCCCGACAGGGGCGGACTATGGCTACACCTTC. This codes for CAWTPTGADYGYTF.

The V gene is TRBV4-1, the J gene TRBJ2-1; TRBD2 matches 13 bases. Germline loops: CDR1 MGHRA, CDR2 YSYEKL. CDR3 length equals 20 residues. Trimming at V came to 1 base and at J to 2 bases, leaving 11 bases not matched to a gene. CDR3 in amino acids: CASSQGVLAGGPRTYNEQFF. The CDR3 DNA reads TGCGCCAGCAGCCAAGGCGTACTAGCGGGAGGGCCCAGGACCTACAATGAGCAGTTCTTC.

The chain employs TRBV6-5 and TRBJ2-3; the D gene is possibly TRBD2 (5 bases). Trimming removed 11 bases at V and 4 bases at J, with 22 bases between. CDR3 length equals 15 residues. Per the germline V gene, CDR1 is MNHEY and CDR2 is SVGAGI. CDR3 sequence reads: CALTAGSSGADTQYF. The DNA for the CDR3 is TGTGCCCTCACGGCGGGCTCCTCTGGGGCAGATACGCAGTATTTT.

The chain has TRBV9 and TRBJ2-2; a possible D gene is TRBD2 (6 bases). Looked up from germline, CDR1 is SGDLS and CDR2 is YYNGEE. CDR3 length: 16 amino acids. Trimming stripped 0 bases from V and 2 bases from J, with 11 bases between. CDR3 in amino acids: CASSVGPSANTGELFF. The CDR3 region has the DNA TGTGCCAGCAGCGTAGGGCCTAGCGCTAACACCGGGGAGCTGTTTTTT.

The genes are TRBV5-1 and TRBJ2-1; possibly TRBD1 for D (6 bases). The CDR3 is made up of 19 amino acids. The ends were cut back, 1 base at V and 4 bases at J, with 24 bases in the middle. Per germline, CDR1 SGHRS and CDR2 YFSETQ. This chain's CDR3 is CASSLLRGSSTLGYNEQFF. The DNA of the CDR3 is TGCGCCAGCAGCTTGTTAAGGGGGAGCTCTACCCTAGGATACAATGAGCAGTTCTTC.

The chain combines TRBV5-6 with TRBJ1-3; TRBD1 is a possible D gene (5 bases). Germline V gives CDR1 SGHDT, CDR2 YYEEEE. The CDR3 is 16 amino acids. Trimming took off 4 bases at V and 4 bases at J, with 18 bases between the two ends. CDR3 amino acids: CASSRGSTNSGNTIYF. CDR3 nucleotides: TGTGCCAGCAGCCGGGGGTCCACAAACTCCGGAAACACCATATATTTT. The full variable domain, rest sourced from reference TRBV5-6 and TRBJ1-3, is DAGVTQSPTHLIKTRGQQVTLRCSPKSGHDTVSWYQQALGQGPQFIFQYYEEEERQRGNFPDRFSGHQFPNYSSELNVNALLLGDSALYLCASSRGSTNSGNTIYFGEGSWLTVV.

The chain recombines TRBV29-1 with TRBJ1-2; 7 bases align to TRBD1. There are 14 residues in the CDR3. The junction had 9 bases not matched to a gene; V was cut back by 4 bases and J by 4 bases. Germline CDR1 SQVTM, CDR2 ANQGSEA. DNA for the CDR3: TGCAGCGTTGTTGGGGCGGGACAGAGCTATGGCTACACCTTC. Its protein product is CSVVGAGQSYGYTF.

This chain connects TRBV6-5 to TRBJ2-1; possibly TRBD2 for D (6 bases). Trimming removed 2 bases from V and 4 bases from J, with 12 bases in between. CDR3 length equals 15 residues. CDR1 and CDR2 from the germline V gene are MNHEY and SVGAGI. The CDR3 sequence: CASSYAGPSYNEQFF. The CDR3 bases are TGTGCCAGCAGTTACGCGGGGCCAAGTTACAATGAGCAGTTCTTC.

This chain joins TRBV5-4 and TRBJ2-3; TRBD1 matches at 8 bases. Germline lookup yields CDR1 SGHNT and CDR2 YYREEE (reference sequence). The ends lost 0 bases at V and 3 bases at J; junction bases unmatched: 3. The CDR3 sequence is 15 residues long. This CDR3 reads CASSLGTGRTDTQYF. The CDR3 nucleotides are TGTGCCAGCAGCTTGGGGACAGGGAGGACAGATACGCAGTATTTT.

V and J are TRBV6-5 and TRBJ2-1, with 7 bases matching TRBD2. With 8 bases clipped from V and 5 bases from J, the junction kept 12 bases outside the gene matches. There are 15 residues in the CDR3. Germline CDR1 and CDR2: MNHEY and SVGAGI. The CDR3: CASHAGVARDNEQFF. The CDR3 nucleotides read TGTGCCAGCCATGCGGGAGTTGCACGGGACAATGAGCAGTTCTTC.

Only one count was recorded for this clone. J is TRBJ1-4 and V is TRBV5-1, with 9 bases fitting TRBD1. The CDR3 runs to 19 residues. Germline values: CDR1 SGHRS, CDR2 YFSETQ. V shed 0 bases and J 7 bases; nucleotides not matched to a gene: 16. Here the CDR3 reads CASSLAKWTGVPVVEKLFF. As DNA, the CDR3 is TGCGCCAGCAGCTTGGCCAAGTGGACAGGGGTACCGGTTGTTGAAAAACTGTTTTTT.

The rearrangement joins TRBV5-1 to TRBJ2-1; tentative D call: TRBD2 (7 bases). The germline V and J ends were trimmed by 0 bases and 2 bases, with 12 bases remaining between them. Germline CDR1 SGHRS, CDR2 YFSETQ. CDR3 length equals 16 residues. The chain's CDR3 is CASSLEGGGPYNEQFF. The CDR3 bases are TGCGCCAGCAGCTTGGAGGGGGGAGGGCCCTACAATGAGCAGTTCTTC.